This T cell receptor (beta chain) comes out of a study of T cell responses to AZD1222 COVID-19 vaccine. Study details: Second doses that came at about 4 or about 12 weeks were put together.

Sequenced by immunoSEQ multiplex PCR; TCRdb stores in-frame clones only, minus some. The profile shows 100,000 or so clones, approximately 90% of them singletons. CDR3 length: 14 amino acids. Germline CDR1 reads SGHVS; CDR2 reads FQNEAQ. V was clipped by 8 bases and J by 2 bases; unmatched bases: 8. This clone was recorded a few times. Its antigen is unknown. Overall study results and limits: Unmutated regions of variants are reportedly targeted by nearly half of spike-specific TCRs. Donors, mostly white British, included more females; clonal diversity was possibly underestimated.

The origin of this receptor is an adult in good health. Sequencing was performed on peripheral blood, taken on day 0 of AZD1222 vaccination. This rearrangement joins TRBV7-8 to TRBJ1-2; 7 bases are shared with TRBD1. The DNA of the CDR3 is TGTGCCAGCTCGACAGGGTATCTGAACTATGGCTACACCTTC. This codes for CASSTGYLNYGYTF.